This entry features one T cell receptor beta chain sequence. The antigen is unknown. These data originate in a study of T cell responses to AZD1222 COVID-19 vaccine. Study-wide results and limits: Repertoire sampling was restricted to post-peak T cell response timepoints. Vaccination with two AZD1222 doses was followed by a rise in Spike-specific TCR breadth and depth. Just a handful of AZD1222 recipients tested seropositive at baseline.

Data came from immunoSEQ multiplex PCR; TCRdb stores just in-frame clones and leaves some out. The sample has approximately 110,000 clones, roughly 86% seen once; the top ten hold roughly 4.2%. Germline V gives CDR1 SGHRS, CDR2 YFSETQ. V was clipped by 3 bases and J by 2 bases, with 11 bases between them. This CDR3 comprises 15 residues. The chain has TRBV5-1 and TRBJ2-2; the D gene is possibly TRBD1 (6 bases). The sample consisted of peripheral blood, taken on day 0 of AZD1222 vaccination. The receptor was derived from an adult in good health. CDR3 protein: CASSSSGDNTGELFF. The CDR3 nucleotides read TGCGCCAGCAGCTCTTCAGGGGATAACACCGGGGAGCTGTTTTTT.